This TCR beta chain derives from a study of cytomegalovirus exposure and HLA in healthy donors. With 60 Vbeta and 13 Jbeta primers, the PCR was carried out. The table came from immunoSEQ multiplex PCR; TCRdb's copy has only in-frame clones and leaves some out. The sample yields fewer than 120,000 clones, more than 75% seen once. Germline CDR1 is KGHSH and CDR2 is LQKENI. V was pared by 1 base and J by 5 bases, with 4 bases between. The CDR3 has 12 amino acids. The origin of this receptor is a man aged 40-50 years in good health and CMV-seronegative. The V and J genes are TRBV18 and TRBJ2-3, with D unresolved. The sample comprised PBMCs. The CDR3: CASSPRGDTQYF. The CDR3 bases are TGTGCCAGCTCACCACGCGGAGATACGCAGTATTTT.